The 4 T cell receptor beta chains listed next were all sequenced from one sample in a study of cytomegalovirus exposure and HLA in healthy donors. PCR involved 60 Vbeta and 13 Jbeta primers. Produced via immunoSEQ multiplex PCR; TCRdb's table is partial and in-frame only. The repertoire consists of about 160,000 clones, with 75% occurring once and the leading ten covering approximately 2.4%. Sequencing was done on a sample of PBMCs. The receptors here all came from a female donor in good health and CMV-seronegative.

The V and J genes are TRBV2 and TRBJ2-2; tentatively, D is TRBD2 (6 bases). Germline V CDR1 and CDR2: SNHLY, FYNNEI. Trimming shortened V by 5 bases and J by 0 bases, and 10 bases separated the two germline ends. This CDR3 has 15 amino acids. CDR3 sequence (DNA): TGTGCCAGCAGTAAACTAGCTGCGAACACCGGGGAGCTGTTTTTT. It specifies CASSKLAANTGELFF.

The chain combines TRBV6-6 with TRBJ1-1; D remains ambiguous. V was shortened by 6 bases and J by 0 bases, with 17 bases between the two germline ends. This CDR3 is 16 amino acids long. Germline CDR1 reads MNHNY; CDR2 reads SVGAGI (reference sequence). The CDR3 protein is CASSPGLRLLNTEAFF. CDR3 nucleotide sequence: TGTGCCAGCAGCCCGGGATTACGACTGCTGAACACTGAAGCTTTCTTT.

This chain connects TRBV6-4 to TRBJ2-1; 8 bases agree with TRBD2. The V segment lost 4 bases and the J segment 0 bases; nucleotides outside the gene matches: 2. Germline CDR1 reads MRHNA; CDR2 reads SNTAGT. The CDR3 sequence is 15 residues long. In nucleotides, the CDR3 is TGTGCCAGCAGTGTACGGGGGGGCTCCTACAATGAGCAGTTCTTC. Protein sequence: CASSVRGGSYNEQFF.

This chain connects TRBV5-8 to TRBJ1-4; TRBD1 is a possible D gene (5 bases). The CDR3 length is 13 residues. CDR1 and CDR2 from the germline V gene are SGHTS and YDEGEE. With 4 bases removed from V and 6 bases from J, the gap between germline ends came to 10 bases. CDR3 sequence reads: CASSRRADEKLFF. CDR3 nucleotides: TGTGCCAGCAGCCGCAGGGCTGATGAAAAACTGTTTTTT.